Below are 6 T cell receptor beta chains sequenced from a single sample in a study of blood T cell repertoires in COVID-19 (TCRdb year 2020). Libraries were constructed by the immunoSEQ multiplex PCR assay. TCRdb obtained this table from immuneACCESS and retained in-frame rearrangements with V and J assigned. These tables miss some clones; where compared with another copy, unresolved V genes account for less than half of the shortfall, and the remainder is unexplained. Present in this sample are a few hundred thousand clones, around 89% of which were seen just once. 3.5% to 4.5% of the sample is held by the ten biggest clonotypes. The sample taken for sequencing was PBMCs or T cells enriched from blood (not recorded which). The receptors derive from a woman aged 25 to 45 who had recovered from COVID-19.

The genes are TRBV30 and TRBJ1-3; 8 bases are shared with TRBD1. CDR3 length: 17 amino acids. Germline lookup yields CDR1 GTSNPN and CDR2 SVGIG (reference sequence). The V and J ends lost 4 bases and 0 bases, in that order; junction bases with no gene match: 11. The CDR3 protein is CAWKSQGVPLSGNTIYF. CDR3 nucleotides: TGTGCCTGGAAATCACAGGGGGTTCCCCTCTCTGGAAACACCATATATTTT.

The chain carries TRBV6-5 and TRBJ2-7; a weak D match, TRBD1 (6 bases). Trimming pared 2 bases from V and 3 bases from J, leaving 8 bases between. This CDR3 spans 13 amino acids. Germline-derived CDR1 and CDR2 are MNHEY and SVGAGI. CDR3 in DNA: TGTGCCAGCAGTTACACGACAGGCTACGAGCAGTACTTC. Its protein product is CASSYTTGYEQYF.

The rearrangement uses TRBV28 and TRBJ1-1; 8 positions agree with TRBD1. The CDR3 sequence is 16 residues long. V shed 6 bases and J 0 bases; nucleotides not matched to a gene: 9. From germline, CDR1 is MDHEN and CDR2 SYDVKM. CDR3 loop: CASREDRDYLNTEAFF. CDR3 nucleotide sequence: TGTGCCAGCAGAGAGGACAGGGACTATTTGAACACTGAAGCTTTCTTT. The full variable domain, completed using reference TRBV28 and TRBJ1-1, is DVKVTQSSRYLVKRTGEKVFLECVQDMDHENMFWYRQDPGLGLRLIYFSYDVKMKEKGDIPEGYSVSREKKERFSLILESASTNQTSMYLCASREDRDYLNTEAFFGQGTRLTVV.

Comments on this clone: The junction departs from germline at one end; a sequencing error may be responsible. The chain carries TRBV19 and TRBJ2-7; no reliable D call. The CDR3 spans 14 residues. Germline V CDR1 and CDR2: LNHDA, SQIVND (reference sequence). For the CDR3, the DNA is TGTGCCAGTAGCCCTAGAGTACCCTCCTCCGAGCAGTACTTC. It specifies CASSPRVPSSEQYF.

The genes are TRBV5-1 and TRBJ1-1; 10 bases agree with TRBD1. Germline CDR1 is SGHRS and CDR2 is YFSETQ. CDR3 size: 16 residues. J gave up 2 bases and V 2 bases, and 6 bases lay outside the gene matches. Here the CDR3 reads CASSFGQGVKNTEAFF. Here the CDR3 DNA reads TGCGCCAGCAGCTTCGGACAGGGGGTGAAAAACACTGAAGCTTTCTTT.

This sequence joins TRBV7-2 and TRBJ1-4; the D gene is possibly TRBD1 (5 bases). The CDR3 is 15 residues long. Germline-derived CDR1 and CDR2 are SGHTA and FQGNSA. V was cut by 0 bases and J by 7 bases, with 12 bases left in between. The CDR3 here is CASSLAAGLGEKLFF. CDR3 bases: TGTGCCAGCAGCTTAGCGGCGGGACTTGGTGAAAAACTGTTTTTT.